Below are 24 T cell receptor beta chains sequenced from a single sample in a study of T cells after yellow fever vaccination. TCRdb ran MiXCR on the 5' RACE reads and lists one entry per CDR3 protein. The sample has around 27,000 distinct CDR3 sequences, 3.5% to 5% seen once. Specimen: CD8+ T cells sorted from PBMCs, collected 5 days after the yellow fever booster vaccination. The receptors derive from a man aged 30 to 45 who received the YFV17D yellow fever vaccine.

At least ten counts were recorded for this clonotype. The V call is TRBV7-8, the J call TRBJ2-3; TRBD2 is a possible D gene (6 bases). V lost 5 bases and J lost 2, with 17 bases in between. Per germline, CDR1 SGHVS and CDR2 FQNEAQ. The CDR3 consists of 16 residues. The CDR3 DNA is TGTGCCAGCAGCCCCTCAACCGGGACTGACACAGATACGCAGTATTTT. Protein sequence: CASSPSTGTDTDTQYF.

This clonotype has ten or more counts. Written as DNA, the CDR3 is TGTGCCAGCAGTTTAGGACTAGCGGGGATCTACGAGCAGTACTTC. Translated, it gives CASSLGLAGIYEQYF. The chain couples TRBV27 to TRBJ2-7; TRBD2 matches at 12 bases. Germline V lookup: CDR1 MNHEY, CDR2 SMNVEV (reference sequence). This CDR3 contains 15 residues. Germline trimming cut 2 bases from V and 3 bases from J; bases unmatched to any gene: 2.

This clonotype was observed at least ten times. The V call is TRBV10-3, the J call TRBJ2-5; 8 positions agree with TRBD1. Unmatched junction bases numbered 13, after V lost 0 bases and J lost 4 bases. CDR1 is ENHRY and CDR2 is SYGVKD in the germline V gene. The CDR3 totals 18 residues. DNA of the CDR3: TGTGCCATCAGTGAGTCAATCCAGTCGCAGGGGGCGAGAGAGACCCAGTACTTC. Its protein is CAISESIQSQGARETQYF.

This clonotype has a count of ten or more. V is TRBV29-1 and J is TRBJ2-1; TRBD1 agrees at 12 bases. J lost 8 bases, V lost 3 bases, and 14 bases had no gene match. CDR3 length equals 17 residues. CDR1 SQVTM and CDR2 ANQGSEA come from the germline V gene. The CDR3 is CSVEGTYRDRGLYEQFF. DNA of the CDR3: TGCAGCGTTGAGGGAACCTACCGGGACAGGGGGCTTTATGAGCAGTTCTTC.

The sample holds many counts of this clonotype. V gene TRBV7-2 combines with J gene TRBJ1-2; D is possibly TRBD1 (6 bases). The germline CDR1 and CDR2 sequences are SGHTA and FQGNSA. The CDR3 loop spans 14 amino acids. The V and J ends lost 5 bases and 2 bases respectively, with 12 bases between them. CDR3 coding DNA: TGTGCCAGCAGCCCCCCGGGACAAAACTATGGCTACACCTTC. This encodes CASSPPGQNYGYTF. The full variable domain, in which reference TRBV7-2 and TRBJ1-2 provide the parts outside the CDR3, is GAGVSQSPSNKVTEKGKDVELRCDPISGHTALYWYRQSLGQGLEFLIYFQGNSAPDKSGLPSDRFSAERTGGSVSTLTIQRTQQEDSAVYLCASSPPGQNYGYTFGSGTRLTVV.

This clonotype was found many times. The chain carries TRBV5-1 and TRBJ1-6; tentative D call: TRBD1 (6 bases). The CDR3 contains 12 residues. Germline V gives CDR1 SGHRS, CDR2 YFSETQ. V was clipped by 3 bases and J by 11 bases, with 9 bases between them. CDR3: CASSSGGPPLHF. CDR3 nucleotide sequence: TGCGCCAGCAGCTCCGGGGGGCCACCCCTCCACTTT.

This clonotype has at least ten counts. CDR3 sequence: CASSPLAGGATDTQYF. CDR3 DNA sequence: TGTGCCAGCAGCCCCTTAGCGGGGGGGGCCACAGATACGCAGTATTTT. J is TRBJ2-3 and V is TRBV5-8; 11 nucleotides line up with TRBD2. With V trimmed by 4 bases and J by 2 bases, 6 bases remained unmatched. This CDR3 comprises 16 residues. Germline V gene lookup returns CDR1 SGHTS and CDR2 YDEGEE.

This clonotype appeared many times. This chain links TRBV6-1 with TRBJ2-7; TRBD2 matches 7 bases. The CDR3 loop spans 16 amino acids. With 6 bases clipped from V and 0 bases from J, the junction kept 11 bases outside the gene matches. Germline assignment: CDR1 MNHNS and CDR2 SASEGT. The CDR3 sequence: CASSLGLAVSSYEQYF. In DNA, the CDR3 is TGTGCCAGCAGCCTGGGGCTAGCGGTTAGCTCCTACGAGCAGTACTTC.

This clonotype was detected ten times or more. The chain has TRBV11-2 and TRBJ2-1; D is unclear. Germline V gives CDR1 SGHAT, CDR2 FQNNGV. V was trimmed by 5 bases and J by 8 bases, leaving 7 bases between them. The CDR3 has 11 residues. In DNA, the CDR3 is TGTGCCAGCAGCCCGAGCGATGAGCAGTTCTTC. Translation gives CASSPSDEQFF.

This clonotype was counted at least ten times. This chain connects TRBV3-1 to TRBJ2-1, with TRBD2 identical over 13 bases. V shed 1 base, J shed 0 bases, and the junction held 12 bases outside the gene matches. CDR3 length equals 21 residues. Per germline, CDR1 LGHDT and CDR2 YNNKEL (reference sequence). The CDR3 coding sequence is TGTGCCAGCAGCCAAGTTCTGGGACTAGCGGGAACAAAAAGCTCCTACAATGAGCAGTTCTTC. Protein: CASSQVLGLAGTKSSYNEQFF.

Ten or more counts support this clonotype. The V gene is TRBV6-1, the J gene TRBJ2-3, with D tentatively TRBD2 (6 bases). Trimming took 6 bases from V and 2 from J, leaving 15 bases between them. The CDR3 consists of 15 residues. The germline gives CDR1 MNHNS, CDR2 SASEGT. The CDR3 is CASRGGEGPTDTQYF. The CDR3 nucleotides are TGTGCCAGCAGGGGGGGAGAGGGACCCACAGATACGCAGTATTTT.

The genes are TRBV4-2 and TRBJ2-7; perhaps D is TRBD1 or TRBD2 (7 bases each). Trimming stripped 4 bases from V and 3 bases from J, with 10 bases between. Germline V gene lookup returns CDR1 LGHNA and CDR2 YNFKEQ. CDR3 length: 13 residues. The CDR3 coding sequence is TGTGCCAGCAGCCCAGGGGGGGTCTACGAGCAGTACTTC. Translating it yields CASSPGGVYEQYF.

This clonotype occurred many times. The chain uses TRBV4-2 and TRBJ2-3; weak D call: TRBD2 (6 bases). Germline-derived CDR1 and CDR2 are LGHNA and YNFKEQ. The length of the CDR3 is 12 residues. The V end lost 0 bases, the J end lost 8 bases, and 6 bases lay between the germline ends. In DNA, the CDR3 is TGTGCCAGCAGCCAAGACGGGGGTACGCAGTATTTT. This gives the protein CASSQDGGTQYF.

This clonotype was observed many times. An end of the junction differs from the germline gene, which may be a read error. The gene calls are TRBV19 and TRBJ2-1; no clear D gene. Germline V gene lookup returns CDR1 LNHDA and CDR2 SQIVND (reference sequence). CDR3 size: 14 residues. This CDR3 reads CASSIGFPYNEQFF. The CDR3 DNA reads TGTGCCAGCAGTATTGGCTTTCCCTACAATGAGCAGTTCTTC.

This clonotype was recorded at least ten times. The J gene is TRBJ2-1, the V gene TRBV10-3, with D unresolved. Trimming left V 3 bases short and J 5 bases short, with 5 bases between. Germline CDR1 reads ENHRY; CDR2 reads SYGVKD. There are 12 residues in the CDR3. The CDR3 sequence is CAISDVHNEQFF. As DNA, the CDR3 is TGTGCCATCAGTGACGTTCACAATGAGCAGTTCTTC.

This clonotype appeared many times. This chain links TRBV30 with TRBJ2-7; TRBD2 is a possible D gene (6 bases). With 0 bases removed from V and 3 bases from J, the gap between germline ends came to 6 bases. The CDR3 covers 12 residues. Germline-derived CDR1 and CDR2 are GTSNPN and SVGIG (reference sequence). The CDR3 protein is CAWSVRDYEQYF. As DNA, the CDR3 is TGTGCCTGGAGTGTGCGGGACTACGAGCAGTACTTC.

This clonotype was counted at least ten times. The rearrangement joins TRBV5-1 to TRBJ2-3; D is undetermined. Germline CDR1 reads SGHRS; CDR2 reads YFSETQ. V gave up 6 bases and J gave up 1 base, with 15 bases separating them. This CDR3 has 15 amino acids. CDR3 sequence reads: CASTDSSLGTDTQYF. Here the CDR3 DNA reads TGCGCCAGCACCGACTCCTCCTTGGGCACAGATACGCAGTATTTT.

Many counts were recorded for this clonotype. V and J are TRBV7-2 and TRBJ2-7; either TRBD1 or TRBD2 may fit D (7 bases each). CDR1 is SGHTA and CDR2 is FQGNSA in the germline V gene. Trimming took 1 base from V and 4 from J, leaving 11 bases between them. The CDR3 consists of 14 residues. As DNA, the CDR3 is TGTGCCAGCAGCTTAGGCCAGGGGGGGTACGAGCAGTACTTC. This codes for CASSLGQGGYEQYF.

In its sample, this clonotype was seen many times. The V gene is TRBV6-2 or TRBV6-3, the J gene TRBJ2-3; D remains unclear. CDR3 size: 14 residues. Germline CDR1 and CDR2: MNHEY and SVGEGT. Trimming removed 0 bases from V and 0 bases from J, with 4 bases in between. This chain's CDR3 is CASSYSASTDTQYF. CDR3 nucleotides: TGTGCCAGCAGTTACTCGGCGAGCACAGATACGCAGTATTTT.

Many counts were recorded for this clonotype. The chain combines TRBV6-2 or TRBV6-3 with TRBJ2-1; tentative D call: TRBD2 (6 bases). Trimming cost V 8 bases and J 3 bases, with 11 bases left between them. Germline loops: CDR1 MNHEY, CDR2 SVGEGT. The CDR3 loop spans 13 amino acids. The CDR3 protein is CASRDSIYNEQFF. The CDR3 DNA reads TGTGCCAGCCGGGACTCGATCTACAATGAGCAGTTCTTC.

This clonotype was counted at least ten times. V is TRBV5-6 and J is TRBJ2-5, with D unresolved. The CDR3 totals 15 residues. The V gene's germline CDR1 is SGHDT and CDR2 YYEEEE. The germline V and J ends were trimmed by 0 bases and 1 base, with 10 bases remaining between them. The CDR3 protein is CASSLAELLQETQYF. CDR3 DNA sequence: TGTGCCAGCAGCTTGGCCGAATTACTCCAAGAGACCCAGTACTTC.

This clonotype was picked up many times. CDR3 region: CASSQRTGGYEQYF. For the CDR3, the DNA is TGTGCCAGCAGCCAACGGACAGGTGGCTACGAGCAGTACTTC. V is TRBV4-2 and J is TRBJ2-7, with TRBD1 matching over 7 bases. This CDR3 is built from 14 residues. V shed 2 bases and J 3 bases; nucleotides not matched to a gene: 4. Germline V CDR1 and CDR2: LGHNA, YNFKEQ.

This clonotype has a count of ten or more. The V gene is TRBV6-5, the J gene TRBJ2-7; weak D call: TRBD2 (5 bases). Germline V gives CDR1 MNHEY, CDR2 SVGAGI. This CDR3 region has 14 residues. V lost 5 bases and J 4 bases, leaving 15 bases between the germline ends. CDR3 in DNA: TGTGCCAGCAGTACCTCGGGGTTAGGATACGAGCAGTACTTC. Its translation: CASSTSGLGYEQYF.

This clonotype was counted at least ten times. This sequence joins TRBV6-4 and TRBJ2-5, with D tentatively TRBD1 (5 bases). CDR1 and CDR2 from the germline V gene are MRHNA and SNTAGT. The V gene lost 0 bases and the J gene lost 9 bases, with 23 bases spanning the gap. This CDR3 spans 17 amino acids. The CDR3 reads CASSDSSMTVGSTAQYF. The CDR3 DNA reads TGTGCCAGCAGTGACTCGAGTATGACAGTGGGGTCGACTGCCCAGTACTTC.